This entry describes one TCR beta chain. Its antigen is unidentified. This sample is drawn from a study of cytomegalovirus exposure and HLA in healthy donors. Study outcomes and limitations: Specificity of a few CMV-associated chains for CMV antigens was verified in vitro. Reports showed the classifier diagnosing cytomegalovirus status with high specificity and sensitivity.

Assay: immunoSEQ multiplex PCR; the TCRdb copy retains only in-frame clones and omits some. The repertoire holds approximately 200,000 clones, 84% seen once, with 13% in the top ten. J gave up 6 bases and V 11 bases, and 8 bases lay outside the gene matches. In germline, CDR1 is MNHNS, CDR2 SASEGT. The CDR3 sequence is 14 residues long. The specimen sequenced was PBMCs. The sequence derives from a woman aged 25 to 45 in good health and CMV-seropositive. This chain links TRBV6-1 with TRBJ2-2; TRBD1 matches 11 bases. As DNA, the CDR3 is TGTGCCTGGTCGGACAGGGGGCTGTCCGGGGAGCTGTTTTTT. Encoded protein: CAWSDRGLSGELFF.